This is a list of T cell receptor beta chains from one sample in a study of cytomegalovirus exposure and HLA in healthy donors. The protocol was immunoSEQ multiplex PCR, while the TCRdb copy is restricted to in-frame clones and leaves out a portion. The table includes about 76,000 clones, 90% to 95% detected once. Sequencing was performed on PBMCs. All receptors derive from a woman under 30 in good health and CMV-seronegative. CDR3s include the opening cysteine and the closing phenylalanine or tryptophan. The order of the fields is CDR3 DNA, CDR3 protein, D gene, J gene, clone size, V gene. A D gene is named only where the DNA matches it firmly. Part of the rows lack a size; the others show once, few, many or a class for expanded clones.

cdr3_nt: TGTGCCTGGAGTGTGGGTGGGACAGCAGACGAGCAGTACTTC
cdr3_aa: CAWSVGGTADEQYF
d_call: TRBD1
j_call: TRBJ2-7
clone_size: .
v_call: TRBV30

cdr3_nt: TGTGCCTCCCAAAGGGCAGGGGAAAGCGAAAAGCTGTTTTTT
cdr3_aa: CASQRAGESEKLFF
d_call: .
j_call: TRBJ1-4
clone_size: .
v_call: TRBV6-1

cdr3_nt: TGTGCCAGCAGTTACTCGGCCAGGCAACTTCTCTATGGCTACACCTTC
cdr3_aa: CASSYSARQLLYGYTF
d_call: .
j_call: TRBJ1-2
clone_size: .
v_call: TRBV6-6

cdr3_nt: TGTGCCAGCAGCCCCTTTATCCTGTTCGCCAGCGGGGGAACAGATACGCAGTATTTT
cdr3_aa: CASSPFILFASGGTDTQYF
d_call: TRBD2
j_call: TRBJ2-3
clone_size: .
v_call: TRBV7-9

cdr3_nt: TGTGCCAGCAGTTTGTTGGGACAGGGCTACGAGCAGTACTTC
cdr3_aa: CASSLLGQGYEQYF
d_call: TRBD1
j_call: TRBJ2-7
clone_size: .
v_call: TRBV27

cdr3_nt: TGTGCCAGCAGTCCCTCGGGCGGGGAGACTCCCTACGAGCAGTACTTC
cdr3_aa: CASSPSGGETPYEQYF
d_call: .
j_call: TRBJ2-7
clone_size: .
v_call: TRBV27

cdr3_nt: TGTGCCAGCAGCTTGGGACATAACCAAGAGACCCAGTACTTC
cdr3_aa: CASSLGHNQETQYF
d_call: .
j_call: TRBJ2-5
clone_size: .
v_call: TRBV11-3

cdr3_nt: TGTGCCAGTAGTCCCCCACTAGCGGATACCTACAATGAGCAGTTCTTC
cdr3_aa: CASSPPLADTYNEQFF
d_call: TRBD2
j_call: TRBJ2-1
clone_size: .
v_call: TRBV19

cdr3_nt: TGTGCCAGCAGTTACAGGGTCCGGGGGGGTTCAGCTGAAGCTTTCTTT
cdr3_aa: CASSYRVRGGSAEAFF
d_call: .
j_call: TRBJ1-1
clone_size: .
v_call: TRBV6-5

cdr3_nt: TGCGCCAGCAGCGTGGGACACCAAGGAGGGAATGAGCAGTTCTTC
cdr3_aa: CASSVGHQGGNEQFF
d_call: .
j_call: TRBJ2-1
clone_size: .
v_call: TRBV5-1

cdr3_nt: TGTGCCAGCAGTTTTCTCGGTCGAGACACTGAAGCTTTCTTT
cdr3_aa: CASSFLGRDTEAFF
d_call: .
j_call: TRBJ1-1
clone_size: .
v_call: TRBV27

cdr3_nt: TGTGCCAGCTCACCCTTAGCGGGACCCTACAATGAGCAGTTCTTC
cdr3_aa: CASSPLAGPYNEQFF
d_call: TRBD2
j_call: TRBJ2-1
clone_size: .
v_call: TRBV18

cdr3_nt: TGTGCCAGCCGGGAGGACATGAACACTGAAGCTTTCTTT
cdr3_aa: CASREDMNTEAFF
d_call: .
j_call: TRBJ1-1
clone_size: .
v_call: TRBV7-2

cdr3_nt: TGTGCCTGGCATACCGGGACAGGGTATGGGGAGCAGTACTTC
cdr3_aa: CAWHTGTGYGEQYF
d_call: TRBD1
j_call: TRBJ2-7
clone_size: once
v_call: TRBV30

cdr3_nt: TGTGCCAGCAGTGACTCGGCAGGGACAGCGGAAGGCTACACCTTC
cdr3_aa: CASSDSAGTAEGYTF
d_call: TRBD1
j_call: TRBJ1-2
clone_size: .
v_call: TRBV6-4

cdr3_nt: TGCGCCAGCAGTGACCCAACGGGAACCCAGTACTTC
cdr3_aa: CASSDPTGTQYF
d_call: .
j_call: TRBJ2-5
clone_size: .
v_call: TRBV10-2

cdr3_nt: TGTGCCAGCATGACTAGGGGGCTCGGCCAAGAGACCCAGTACTTC
cdr3_aa: CASMTRGLGQETQYF
d_call: .
j_call: TRBJ2-5
clone_size: once
v_call: TRBV2

cdr3_nt: TGTGCCAGCAGCGACGACAGGGCGGCGGACATTCAGTACTTC
cdr3_aa: CASSDDRAADIQYF
d_call: TRBD1
j_call: TRBJ2-4
clone_size: .
v_call: TRBV7-9

cdr3_nt: TGTGCCTGGAGTGTATGGGCAAGGACATCAAACTCGGGTGGCTACACCTTC
cdr3_aa: CAWSVWARTSNSGGYTF
d_call: .
j_call: TRBJ1-2
clone_size: .
v_call: TRBV30

cdr3_nt: TGCGCCAGCAGCCAAGACTTGAAGGGGTACTATGGCTACACCTTC
cdr3_aa: CASSQDLKGYYGYTF
d_call: .
j_call: TRBJ1-2
clone_size: .
v_call: TRBV4-3

cdr3_nt: TGTGCCAGCAGCTTAGCGCCGGGGAACCTAGTATACGAGCAGTACTTC
cdr3_aa: CASSLAPGNLVYEQYF
d_call: .
j_call: TRBJ2-7
clone_size: .
v_call: TRBV7-6

cdr3_nt: TGTGCCTGGAGTGTAATAAGATCGAGATCTGGGGCCAACGTCCTGACTTTC
cdr3_aa: CAWSVIRSRSGANVLTF
d_call: .
j_call: TRBJ2-6
clone_size: .
v_call: TRBV30

cdr3_nt: TGTGCCACCAACCCGACAGGGGGCTCGGAAAAACTGTTTTTT
cdr3_aa: CATNPTGGSEKLFF
d_call: TRBD1
j_call: TRBJ1-4
clone_size: .
v_call: TRBV19

cdr3_nt: TGCGCCAGCAGCTACCGGCGACTGGGACAGTCTTCGGGAAAACTGTTTTTT
cdr3_aa: CASSYRRLGQSSGKLFF
d_call: TRBD1
j_call: TRBJ1-4
clone_size: .
v_call: TRBV4-1

cdr3_nt: TGTGCCAGTAGATTGACAGTGGGGCACCTCTACGAGCAGTACTTC
cdr3_aa: CASRLTVGHLYEQYF
d_call: .
j_call: TRBJ2-7
clone_size: .
v_call: TRBV19

cdr3_nt: TGTGCCAGTAGTATGGGAGATCAACGGTACAATGAGCAGTTCTTC
cdr3_aa: CASSMGDQRYNEQFF
d_call: .
j_call: TRBJ2-1
clone_size: .
v_call: TRBV19

cdr3_nt: TGTGCCAGCCGTCAGCGGGGAGATCTTGAAAACATTCAGTACTTC
cdr3_aa: CASRQRGDLENIQYF
d_call: TRBD2
j_call: TRBJ2-4
clone_size: .
v_call: TRBV5-4

cdr3_nt: TGTGCTAGCAGCTTAGGTGGTATGGCTAGCGGGGGGGCGCAGTTCTTC
cdr3_aa: CASSLGGMASGGAQFF
d_call: TRBD2
j_call: TRBJ2-1
clone_size: .
v_call: TRBV7-7